The rows below give T cell receptor beta chains drawn from one sample of a study of blood T cell repertoires in COVID-19. TCRdb keeps only in-frame clones here, not all; method: immunoSEQ multiplex PCR. The data show over 200,000 clones, with just over 85% seen just once and around 1.5% held by the top ten. The sequenced sample consisted of peripheral blood. These receptors all stem from a young man with active or convalescent COVID-19. The CDR3 runs from the conserved cysteine through the conserved F or W. Each record gives: CDR3 DNA, CDR3 protein, V gene, clone size, J gene, D gene. A D gene is named only where the DNA matches it firmly. Rows may omit the clone size; those that give it use once, few, many or a size class.

cdr3_nt: TGTGCCAGCAGCTCCCGGGACTCCACAGATACGCAGTATTTT; cdr3_aa: CASSSRDSTDTQYF; v_call: TRBV7-2; clone_size: .; j_call: TRBJ2-3; d_call: .
cdr3_nt: TGTGCCACTAAGGGACAGGGGGGCCAGCCCCAGCATTTT; cdr3_aa: CATKGQGGQPQHF; v_call: TRBV28; clone_size: once; j_call: TRBJ1-5; d_call: TRBD1
cdr3_nt: TGTGCCAGCAGTCCCTCTGGACAGCGGAATTCACCCCTCCACTTT; cdr3_aa: CASSPSGQRNSPLHF; v_call: TRBV28; clone_size: .; j_call: TRBJ1-6; d_call: .
cdr3_nt: TGTGCCTGGAGTCCGGCAGGGGCGAACACTGAAGCTTTCTTT; cdr3_aa: CAWSPAGANTEAFF; v_call: TRBV30; clone_size: .; j_call: TRBJ1-1; d_call: .
cdr3_nt: TGTGCCAGCAGCGATAGGGGGGGGAAGAGCACAGATACGCAGTATTTT; cdr3_aa: CASSDRGGKSTDTQYF; v_call: TRBV11-1; clone_size: once; j_call: TRBJ2-3; d_call: .
cdr3_nt: TGTGCCTGGATACAGGGGGTAAAAGCTTTCTTT; cdr3_aa: CAWIQGVKAFF; v_call: TRBV30; clone_size: .; j_call: TRBJ1-1; d_call: TRBD1
cdr3_nt: TGTGCCAGCAGCCGACAGGGTGGGGAGACCCAGTACTTC; cdr3_aa: CASSRQGGETQYF; v_call: TRBV11-3; clone_size: .; j_call: TRBJ2-5; d_call: TRBD1
cdr3_nt: TGTGCCAGCAGTCTAGAGGGGGCGAGGTCCGAGCAGTACTTC; cdr3_aa: CASSLEGARSEQYF; v_call: TRBV25-1; clone_size: .; j_call: TRBJ2-7; d_call: TRBD1
cdr3_nt: TGTGCCAGCAGTCAAGCTTTGGGCGACAGGGAAAGTTTCAACACCATATATTTT; cdr3_aa: CASSQALGDRESFNTIYF; v_call: TRBV9; clone_size: .; j_call: TRBJ1-3; d_call: TRBD1
cdr3_nt: TGTGCCAGCGCCCGGCAGGGCATGAACACTGAAGCTTTCTTT; cdr3_aa: CASARQGMNTEAFF; v_call: TRBV9; clone_size: .; j_call: TRBJ1-1; d_call: .
cdr3_nt: TGTGCCAGTAGTATCGGGGGGGGGACTCCCGCCTACGAGCAGTACTTC; cdr3_aa: CASSIGGGTPAYEQYF; v_call: TRBV19; clone_size: .; j_call: TRBJ2-7; d_call: TRBD2
cdr3_nt: TGTGCTAGTGGCCAACAGGGATGGGATCAGCCCCAGCATTTT; cdr3_aa: CASGQQGWDQPQHF; v_call: TRBV12-5; clone_size: .; j_call: TRBJ1-5; d_call: .
cdr3_nt: TGTGCCAGCAGTGCGAACTTGAACTATGGCTACACCTTC; cdr3_aa: CASSANLNYGYTF; v_call: TRBV6-4; clone_size: .; j_call: TRBJ1-2; d_call: .
cdr3_nt: TGTGCCAGCAGCTTAGCTGATACGCAGTATTTT; cdr3_aa: CASSLADTQYF; v_call: TRBV11-2; clone_size: .; j_call: TRBJ2-3; d_call: .
cdr3_nt: TGCGCCAGCAGCCAAACCGGGACAGGGAGCACAGATACGCAGTATTTT; cdr3_aa: CASSQTGTGSTDTQYF; v_call: TRBV4-3; clone_size: .; j_call: TRBJ2-3; d_call: TRBD1
cdr3_nt: TGTGCCAGCAGCCCCCCGACAGGGTACCAAGAGACCCAGTACTTC; cdr3_aa: CASSPPTGYQETQYF; v_call: TRBV7-9; clone_size: few; j_call: TRBJ2-5; d_call: TRBD1
cdr3_nt: TGTGCCAGTAGTATTGGGACAGGGTCCTACAATGAGCAGTTCTTC; cdr3_aa: CASSIGTGSYNEQFF; v_call: TRBV19; clone_size: .; j_call: TRBJ2-1; d_call: TRBD1
cdr3_nt: TGTGCCAGCAGCTTGGCGGGCGGGAGGGGTGGTGCAGATACGCAGTATTTT; cdr3_aa: CASSLAGGRGGADTQYF; v_call: TRBV5-4; clone_size: .; j_call: TRBJ2-3; d_call: TRBD2
cdr3_nt: TGTGCCAGTAGTCCCACGACAGCTACTGAAGCTTTCTTT; cdr3_aa: CASSPTTATEAFF; v_call: TRBV19; clone_size: .; j_call: TRBJ1-1; d_call: .
cdr3_nt: TGTGCCAGCAGCGAAATCCGACAGCACGGTGAAGCTTTCTTT; cdr3_aa: CASSEIRQHGEAFF; v_call: TRBV2; clone_size: .; j_call: TRBJ1-1; d_call: .
cdr3_nt: TGTGCCACGTCGGGGCAGGGAGGCACCGGGGAGCTGTTTTTT; cdr3_aa: CATSGQGGTGELFF; v_call: TRBV10-3; clone_size: .; j_call: TRBJ2-2; d_call: .
cdr3_nt: TGTGCCAGCAGCTTAGGGTTACCCGGGACTTGGGACAATGAGCAGTTCTTC; cdr3_aa: CASSLGLPGTWDNEQFF; v_call: TRBV7-8; clone_size: .; j_call: TRBJ2-1; d_call: .
cdr3_nt: TGTGCCTGGAGCTGGGGACAGAAAGAGACCCAGTACTTC; cdr3_aa: CAWSWGQKETQYF; v_call: TRBV30; clone_size: once; j_call: TRBJ2-5; d_call: TRBD1
cdr3_nt: TGTGCCAGCAGACCGGGACTAGCGGGGCCGAACACCGGGGAGCTGTTTTTT; cdr3_aa: CASRPGLAGPNTGELFF; v_call: TRBV5-4; clone_size: .; j_call: TRBJ2-2; d_call: TRBD2
cdr3_nt: TGTGCCAGCTCACCCATGCGCCAGCCTAGCGAGCAGTACTTC; cdr3_aa: CASSPMRQPSEQYF; v_call: TRBV18; clone_size: .; j_call: TRBJ2-7; d_call: .
cdr3_nt: TGTGCCAGTAGACCTTCCGGCGGGGAGCTGTTTTTT; cdr3_aa: CASRPSGGELFF; v_call: TRBV19; clone_size: once; j_call: TRBJ2-2; d_call: .
cdr3_nt: TGTGCCAGCAGCCTAGACGCTAGCGGGAAGAACACCGGGGAGCTGTTTTTT; cdr3_aa: CASSLDASGKNTGELFF; v_call: TRBV9; clone_size: .; j_call: TRBJ2-2; d_call: TRBD2
cdr3_nt: TGTGCCAGCAGCTTCGGACTAGCGCAGTATTTT; cdr3_aa: CASSFGLAQYF; v_call: TRBV13; clone_size: .; j_call: TRBJ2-3; d_call: TRBD2
cdr3_nt: TGTGCCAGTAGTTGGCAGGGAAATTCACCCCTCCACTTT; cdr3_aa: CASSWQGNSPLHF; v_call: TRBV19; clone_size: .; j_call: TRBJ1-6; d_call: .
cdr3_nt: TGTGCCAGCAGTTTCTATTCCGGGGAGCTGTTTTTT; cdr3_aa: CASSFYSGELFF; v_call: TRBV6-2/TRBV6-3; clone_size: .; j_call: TRBJ2-2; d_call: .
cdr3_nt: TGTGCCAGTAAACAGGTTTCTTTCTACGAGCAGTACTTC; cdr3_aa: CASKQVSFYEQYF; v_call: TRBV2; clone_size: .; j_call: TRBJ2-7; d_call: .
cdr3_nt: TGTGCCAGCAGTTTACTCTTAGGACTAATTGGGGGTGAGCAGTACTTC; cdr3_aa: CASSLLLGLIGGEQYF; v_call: TRBV28; clone_size: .; j_call: TRBJ2-7; d_call: .
cdr3_nt: TGTGCCAGCAGCCCAACAGGGGTGAGCGAGCAGTACTTC; cdr3_aa: CASSPTGVSEQYF; v_call: TRBV7-9; clone_size: .; j_call: TRBJ2-7; d_call: TRBD1
cdr3_nt: TGTGCCAGCAGTCAGGCAGGGTACACTGAAGCTTTCTTT; cdr3_aa: CASSQAGYTEAFF; v_call: TRBV6-5; clone_size: few; j_call: TRBJ1-1; d_call: .
cdr3_nt: TGTGCCAGCACCTCCACGGTATTGGTCTACGAGCAGTACTTC; cdr3_aa: CASTSTVLVYEQYF; v_call: TRBV7-8; clone_size: .; j_call: TRBJ2-7; d_call: .
cdr3_nt: TGTGCCAGCAGCCCTAGTATAGGGGGCTCTCGGGAGACCCAGTACTTC; cdr3_aa: CASSPSIGGSRETQYF; v_call: TRBV5-6; clone_size: .; j_call: TRBJ2-5; d_call: TRBD1
cdr3_nt: TGTGCCAGCAGTGCAGGGGGGACGAACACTGAAGCTTTCTTT; cdr3_aa: CASSAGGTNTEAFF; v_call: TRBV28; clone_size: .; j_call: TRBJ1-1; d_call: TRBD1
cdr3_nt: TGCGCCAGCCGTCCTTCCGGGACTCTCAGCTCCTACAATGAGCAGTTCTTC; cdr3_aa: CASRPSGTLSSYNEQFF; v_call: TRBV5-1; clone_size: .; j_call: TRBJ2-1; d_call: .
cdr3_nt: TGTGCCAGCAGCCAGGGCCGGAAGACTGAAGCTTTCTTT; cdr3_aa: CASSQGRKTEAFF; v_call: TRBV14; clone_size: .; j_call: TRBJ1-1; d_call: .
cdr3_nt: TGTGCCAGCAGGAGAGCGACAGGGCAGACGTATGGCTACACCTTC; cdr3_aa: CASRRATGQTYGYTF; v_call: TRBV5-8; clone_size: .; j_call: TRBJ1-2; d_call: TRBD1
cdr3_nt: TGTGCCAGCAGCCACTTGTCCAATGAGCAGTTCTTC; cdr3_aa: CASSHLSNEQFF; v_call: TRBV14; clone_size: .; j_call: TRBJ2-1; d_call: .
cdr3_nt: TGTGCCAGCAGCAAAGATGTGTTCCGAACAAAAAACATTCAGTACTTC; cdr3_aa: CASSKDVFRTKNIQYF; v_call: TRBV21-1; clone_size: .; j_call: TRBJ2-4; d_call: .
cdr3_nt: TGTGCCAGCAGCCCCCGGGACAGCTACGAGCAGTACTTC; cdr3_aa: CASSPRDSYEQYF; v_call: TRBV5-6; clone_size: .; j_call: TRBJ2-7; d_call: TRBD1
cdr3_nt: TGCGCCAGCAGCTTGATGCCCAGCTCCTACAATGAGCAGTTCTTC; cdr3_aa: CASSLMPSSYNEQFF; v_call: TRBV5-1; clone_size: .; j_call: TRBJ2-1; d_call: .
cdr3_nt: TGTGCCAGCAGCTTAGCGGGAGGGCCGAACTACAATGAGCAGTTCTTC; cdr3_aa: CASSLAGGPNYNEQFF; v_call: TRBV7-9; clone_size: .; j_call: TRBJ2-1; d_call: TRBD2
cdr3_nt: TGTGCCAGCTCACCCCCGGACAGGGGGCCCGCGAATGAAAAACTGTTTTTT; cdr3_aa: CASSPPDRGPANEKLFF; v_call: TRBV18; clone_size: .; j_call: TRBJ1-4; d_call: TRBD1
cdr3_nt: TGTGCCAGCAGTTACCAGGGTACGCAGTATTTT; cdr3_aa: CASSYQGTQYF; v_call: TRBV6-5; clone_size: .; j_call: TRBJ2-3; d_call: .
cdr3_nt: TGTGCCAGCAGCCCAAGCGGAACGGCCTACGAGCAGTACTTC; cdr3_aa: CASSPSGTAYEQYF; v_call: TRBV5-6; clone_size: once; j_call: TRBJ2-7; d_call: .
cdr3_nt: TGTGCCACCAGCAGAGATCAAGCCCGCAATGAGCAGTTCTTC; cdr3_aa: CATSRDQARNEQFF; v_call: TRBV15; clone_size: .; j_call: TRBJ2-1; d_call: .
cdr3_nt: TGTGCCAGCAGGGCCCCAGCAGGCCGGGACAAAGGAGGCGAGCAGTACTTC; cdr3_aa: CASRAPAGRDKGGEQYF; v_call: TRBV27; clone_size: .; j_call: TRBJ2-7; d_call: .
cdr3_nt: TGTGCCAGTAGTATCGTGGGCAGGGGAAACACCGGGGAGCTGTTTTTT; cdr3_aa: CASSIVGRGNTGELFF; v_call: TRBV19; clone_size: .; j_call: TRBJ2-2; d_call: .
cdr3_nt: TGTGCCAGCAGATCCCAGGGCGACTACGAGCAGTACTTC; cdr3_aa: CASRSQGDYEQYF; v_call: TRBV7-2; clone_size: .; j_call: TRBJ2-7; d_call: .
cdr3_nt: TGTGCCAGCAGAAGCGGGACTCCCCCAGTCGAGCAGTACTTC; cdr3_aa: CASRSGTPPVEQYF; v_call: TRBV21-1; clone_size: .; j_call: TRBJ2-7; d_call: .
cdr3_nt: TGTGCCAGCAGCGTTAGACTAGAGAACACCGGGGAGCTGTTTTTT; cdr3_aa: CASSVRLENTGELFF; v_call: TRBV9; clone_size: .; j_call: TRBJ2-2; d_call: .
cdr3_nt: TGTGCCAGCAGTTCCCTCGACAGGGGAAAGATGACCCAGTACTTC; cdr3_aa: CASSSLDRGKMTQYF; v_call: TRBV28; clone_size: .; j_call: TRBJ2-5; d_call: TRBD1
cdr3_nt: TGTGCCAGCAGCTTAGCGGTGGGAGGGGCCGGGGAGCTGTTTTTT; cdr3_aa: CASSLAVGGAGELFF; v_call: TRBV7-2; clone_size: .; j_call: TRBJ2-2; d_call: TRBD2
cdr3_nt: TGTGCCAGCAGCTTAGGTCCAGGGAGGGATGAGCAGTTCTTC; cdr3_aa: CASSLGPGRDEQFF; v_call: TRBV7-9; clone_size: .; j_call: TRBJ2-1; d_call: TRBD2
cdr3_nt: TGTGCCAGCAGTTTGAGGACAGGGTCAAGTGGCTACACCTTC; cdr3_aa: CASSLRTGSSGYTF; v_call: TRBV5-5; clone_size: .; j_call: TRBJ1-2; d_call: TRBD1
cdr3_nt: TGTGCCAGCAGCCCGAGCGGGATCTCCTACAATGAGCAGTTCTTC; cdr3_aa: CASSPSGISYNEQFF; v_call: TRBV7-8; clone_size: few; j_call: TRBJ2-1; d_call: TRBD2